Below, 21 T cell receptor beta chains from the same sample are listed, as sequenced in a study of cytomegalovirus exposure and HLA in healthy donors (dated by TCRdb to 2017 to 2019). Library preparation used the immunoSEQ multiplex PCR assay. The multiplex PCR relied on a mix of 60 forward primers for TCR Vbeta segments and 13 reverse primers for TCR Jbeta segments. The source is immuneACCESS, and TCRdb retained only in-frame sequences with V and J called. Part of the clones is not carried over; for the studies checked, unresolved V genes explain less than half of this, and the remainder is unexplained. For this sample there are around 180,000 clones; roughly 81% appear just once. The ten largest clones take up around 5% of the sample. Material for sequencing was PBMCs. Receptor source: a girl aged 10 to 17 in good health and CMV-seropositive.

The chain carries TRBV2 and TRBJ1-5; 7 nucleotides agree with TRBD1. Per germline, CDR1 SNHLY and CDR2 FYNNEI. Trimming cost V 5 bases and J 5 bases; bases outside gene matches: 9. The CDR3 is made up of 15 amino acids. The CDR3 nucleotides are TGTGCCAGCAGTCTTGAACAGGGGAAGGATCAGCCCCAGCATTTT. This codes for CASSLEQGKDQPQHF.

V usage is TRBV6-4 and J usage is TRBJ2-1; possible D gene TRBD2, 5 bases. This CDR3 is 15 amino acids long. V lost 2 bases and J lost 6, with 14 bases in between. Germline lookup yields CDR1 MRHNA and CDR2 SNTAGT. The CDR3 reads CASSDEASIANEQFF. As DNA, the CDR3 is TGTGCCAGCAGTGACGAGGCTAGCATCGCCAATGAGCAGTTCTTC.

This clone was recorded a few times. The V call is TRBV7-2, the J call TRBJ1-5, with 8 positions matching TRBD1. The CDR3 contains 17 residues. In germline, CDR1 is SGHTA, CDR2 FQGNSA. V lost 5 bases, J lost 10 bases, and 19 bases stayed unmatched. The CDR3 DNA is TGTGCCAGCAGCCAACAAAACCTCCTTCGGGCAGGGGGCCCCCAGCATTTT. Residues: CASSQQNLLRAGGPQHF.

The chain is built from TRBV4-2 and TRBJ2-1, with 14 bases matching TRBD2. Germline assignment: CDR1 LGHNA and CDR2 YNFKEQ. Losses at the gene ends were 4 bases for V and 4 bases for J; bases not matched to a gene: 15. The CDR3 contains 20 residues. The CDR3 spells CASSRLGTSGGSPSYNEQFF. The CDR3 coding sequence is TGTGCCAGCAGCCGCCTTGGGACTAGCGGGGGTTCCCCGTCTTACAATGAGCAGTTCTTC.

The rearrangement links TRBV11-1 to TRBJ1-2; 7 positions agree with TRBD1. The germline gives CDR1 SGHAT, CDR2 FQDESV (reference sequence). This CDR3 has 12 amino acids. The trim removed 6 bases at V and 9 bases at J, leaving 7 bases unmatched. The CDR3 DNA sequence: TGTGCCAGCAGTCTGACAGGGTCCCGCTACACCTTC. This encodes CASSLTGSRYTF.

The V call is TRBV6-5, the J call TRBJ2-7; TRBD2 agrees at 9 bases. Germline V gene lookup returns CDR1 MNHEY and CDR2 SVGAGI. The CDR3 is 14 amino acids. V trimming: 5 bases; J trimming: 3 bases; junction bases outside the gene matches: 5. The CDR3 region has the DNA TGTGCCAGCAGTCGGACTAGCGAGAGCTACGAGCAGTACTTC. Protein product: CASSRTSESYEQYF.

The J gene is TRBJ2-5, the V gene TRBV5-5; 7 positions agree with TRBD2. The CDR3 totals 15 residues. V was clipped by 0 bases and J by 5 bases; unmatched bases: 7. From germline, CDR1 is SGHKS and CDR2 YYEKEE (reference sequence). The DNA for the CDR3 is TGTGCCAGCAGCTTGGTTCAGTTGGGAGGGGAGACCCAGTACTTC. It translates to CASSLVQLGGETQYF. The variable domain in full, with the rest retrieved from reference TRBV5-5 and TRBJ2-5, is DAGVTQSPTHLIKTRGQQVTLRCSPISGHKSVSWYQQVLGQGPQFIFQYYEKEERGRGNFPDRFSARQFPNYSSELNVNALLLGDSALYLCASSLVQLGGETQYFGPGTRLLVL.

The V call is TRBV6-1, the J call TRBJ1-2; 9 bases match TRBD1. The length of the CDR3 is 15 residues. V was clipped by 1 base and J by 4 bases; unmatched bases: 4. The germline gives CDR1 MNHNS, CDR2 SASEGT. The CDR3 loop reads CASSEEGGQGYGYTF. CDR3 nucleotide sequence: TGTGCCAGCAGTGAAGAAGGGGGACAGGGCTATGGCTACACCTTC.

The chain is built from TRBV11-2 and TRBJ2-5; 8 bases map to TRBD2. Germline V gene lookup returns CDR1 SGHAT and CDR2 FQNNGV. This CDR3 has 14 amino acids. The V segment lost 5 bases and the J segment 5 bases; nucleotides outside the gene matches: 7. The CDR3: CASSVPGLGETQYF. CDR3 bases: TGTGCCAGCAGCGTACCGGGACTAGGGGAGACCCAGTACTTC.

This chain joins TRBV7-3 and TRBJ2-7, with 9 bases identical to TRBD1. The V gene end was trimmed by 6 bases and the J gene end by 1 base; junction bases not matched to a gene: 4. The CDR3 is 14 amino acids. In germline, CDR1 is SGHTA, CDR2 FQGTGA. This CDR3 is CASSPGTGSYEQYF. DNA for the CDR3: TGTGCCAGCAGTCCCGGGACAGGGTCCTACGAGCAGTACTTC.

The V and J genes are TRBV15 and TRBJ1-5; TRBD1 matches at 8 bases. Germline trimming cut 1 base from V and 4 bases from J; bases unmatched to any gene: 3. The germline V gene has CDR1 LNHNV and CDR2 YYDKDF (reference sequence). The CDR3 sequence is 15 residues long. For the CDR3, the DNA is TGTGCCACCAGCAGAGGTAGACAGGGGAATCAGCCCCAGCATTTT. The encoded protein is CATSRGRQGNQPQHF.

This chain joins TRBV6-5 and TRBJ1-1; tentative D call: TRBD1 (5 bases). This CDR3 has 15 residues. V was cut by 6 bases and J by 7 bases, with 21 bases left in between. Germline CDR1 is MNHEY and CDR2 is SVGAGI. The CDR3 loop reads CASSSVVGQEDEAFF. CDR3 sequence (DNA): TGTGCCAGCAGCTCCGTAGTGGGGCAAGAGGATGAAGCTTTCTTT.

The chain is built from TRBV19 and TRBJ1-6; D not certain. The V end lost 5 bases, the J end lost 8 bases, and 16 bases lay between the germline ends. Germline values: CDR1 LNHDA, CDR2 SQIVND (reference sequence). This CDR3 has 15 residues. The CDR3 DNA sequence: TGTGCCAGTAGTCGACGGGTTTCTGAGGATTCACCCCTCCACTTT. Translating it yields CASSRRVSEDSPLHF.

This clone occurred once. The V gene is TRBV7-2, the J gene TRBJ2-3; D not resolved. V was cut by 6 bases and J by 3 bases, with 4 bases left in between. CDR1 and CDR2 (germline): SGHTA, FQGNSA. This CDR3 spans 11 amino acids. CDR3 nucleotides: TGTGCCAGCAGTATTACAGATACGCAGTATTTT. Protein sequence: CASSITDTQYF.

The chain recombines TRBV29-1 with TRBJ2-3; the D is unclear. The CDR3 runs 10 residues. The V gene lost 6 bases and the J gene lost 2 bases, with 3 bases spanning the gap. The germline V gene encodes CDR1 SQVTM and CDR2 ANQGSEA. CDR3 in amino acids: CSVLTDTQYF. DNA of the CDR3: TGCAGCGTCCTCACAGATACGCAGTATTTT.

This chain links TRBV5-4 with TRBJ2-7, with D possibly being TRBD1 (6 bases). The CDR3 extends over 13 amino acids. Germline CDR1 and CDR2: SGHNT and YYREEE (reference sequence). Trimming removed 4 bases at V and 2 bases at J, with 10 bases between. The CDR3 nucleotides are TGTGCCAGCAGCGTGACAGGTCCCTACGAGCAGTACTTC. Its protein is CASSVTGPYEQYF.

The rearrangement uses TRBV19 and TRBJ1-3; 7 nucleotides agree with TRBD1. The CDR3 is 16 amino acids. CDR1 LNHDA and CDR2 SQIVND come from the germline V gene (reference sequence). The V gene end was trimmed by 3 bases and the J gene end by 3 bases; junction bases not matched to a gene: 8. This CDR3 is CASSIEQGNRGNTIYF. The CDR3 nucleotides read TGTGCCAGTAGTATTGAACAGGGGAATCGTGGAAACACCATATATTTT.

The chain couples TRBV7-3 to TRBJ1-2; 7 bases map to TRBD1. The length of the CDR3 is 15 residues. J was trimmed by 4 bases and V by 5 bases; bases with no gene match: 10. CDR1 is SGHTA and CDR2 is FQGTGA in the germline V gene. Written as DNA, the CDR3 is TGTGCCAGCAGCGTACCCCAGACAGGGAGCTATGGCTACACCTTC. As protein: CASSVPQTGSYGYTF. Full variable domain (remainder filled in from reference TRBV7-3 and TRBJ1-2): GAGVSQTPSNKVTEKGKYVELRCDPISGHTALYWYRQSLGQGPEFLIYFQGTGAADDSGLPNDRFFAVRPEGSVSTLKIQRTERGDSAVYLCASSVPQTGSYGYTFGSGTRLTVV.

The chain has TRBV7-9 and TRBJ2-1, with 10 bases fitting TRBD2. The V gene end was trimmed by 6 bases and the J gene end by 5 bases; junction bases not matched to a gene: 4. Germline-derived CDR1 and CDR2 are SEHNR and FQNEAQ (reference sequence). The CDR3 runs 14 residues. CDR3 residues: CASRPSGGDNEQFF. Here the CDR3 DNA reads TGTGCCAGCAGACCGAGCGGGGGGGACAATGAGCAGTTCTTC. The full variable domain, completed using reference TRBV7-9 and TRBJ2-1, is DTGVSQNPRHKITKRGQNVTFRCDPISEHNRLYWYRQTLGQGPEFLTYFQNEAQLEKSRLLSDRFSAERPKGSFSTLEIQRTEQGDSAMYLCASRPSGGDNEQFFGPGTRLTVL.

V usage is TRBV4-1 and J usage is TRBJ1-5; 10 bases are shared with TRBD1. Germline trimming cut 1 base from V and 3 bases from J; bases unmatched to any gene: 3. CDR3 length equals 16 residues. CDR1 and CDR2 (germline): MGHRA, YSYEKL. This CDR3 is CASSQGGQGPNQPQHF. The CDR3 coding sequence is TGCGCCAGCAGCCAAGGGGGACAGGGGCCCAATCAGCCCCAGCATTTT.

The chain couples TRBV10-1 to TRBJ2-6; no definite D call. Germline V gene sequence: CDR1 WNHNN, CDR2 SYGVQD (reference sequence). The V and J ends lost 8 bases and 0 bases respectively, with 11 bases between them. The CDR3 loop spans 15 amino acids. The CDR3 DNA reads as TGCGCCAGCGCAGCTAGTAACTCTGGGGCCAACGTCCTGACTTTC. This encodes CASAASNSGANVLTF.